The 29 T cell receptor beta chains below all came from one sample that was sequenced in a study of blood T cell repertoires in COVID-19. TCRdb keeps only in-frame clones here, not all; method: immunoSEQ multiplex PCR. The profile covers roughly 35,000 clones, with roughly 88% appearing a single time and 11% to 15% taken by the ten largest. The sample taken for sequencing was peripheral blood. The receptors shown here come from a man in his 60s with active COVID-19.

The V and J genes are TRBV9 and TRBJ2-7, with TRBD2 as a possible D gene (7 bases). The CDR3 is 13 residues long. V dropped 2 bases and J dropped 5 bases, with 11 bases sitting between them. Germline values: CDR1 SGDLS, CDR2 YYNGEE. The CDR3 here is CASSVREGDEQYF. CDR3 coding DNA: TGTGCCAGCAGCGTGAGGGAGGGGGACGAGCAGTACTTC.

This clone occurred once. This rearrangement joins TRBV3-1 (or the pseudogene TRBV3-2) to TRBJ1-2; D is perhaps TRBD1 (6 bases). Germline assignment: CDR1 LGHDT and CDR2 YNNKEL (reference sequence). This CDR3 is 15 amino acids long. V dropped 1 base and J dropped 5 bases, with 14 bases sitting between them. The CDR3 bases are TGTGCCAGCAGCCAAGGAATCGGACAGTGGTATGGCTACACCTTC. It is translated as CASSQGIGQWYGYTF.

As to this clone: Germline and junction disagree at one end, which may indicate a read error. The rearrangement links TRBV7-6 to TRBJ1-2, with D possibly TRBD1 on 6 matching bases. The germline V gene has CDR1 SGHVS and CDR2 FNYEAQ. CDR3 length: 15 amino acids. The CDR3 sequence: CASTLNAGTLYGYTF. In DNA, the CDR3 is TGTGCCAGCACCTTAAACGCCGGGACACTTTATGGCTACACCTTC.

The rearrangement links TRBV30 to TRBJ2-1; 7 bases fit TRBD2. The germline gives CDR1 GTSNPN, CDR2 SVGIG (reference sequence). Unmatched junction bases numbered 3, after V lost 1 base and J lost 9 bases. This CDR3 has 12 residues. Here the CDR3 reads CAWSARLAEQFF. As DNA, the CDR3 is TGTGCCTGGAGTGCCAGACTAGCTGAGCAGTTCTTC.

The table lists this clone with a count of one. This chain links TRBV28 with TRBJ2-1; the D gene is possibly TRBD1 (6 bases). V was pared by 3 bases and J by 11 bases, with 17 bases between. CDR1 and CDR2 from the germline V gene are MDHEN and SYDVKM. This CDR3 has 14 residues. CDR3 sequence (DNA): TGTGCCAGCAGTTTGTCTCAGATCCAGGGGCAGCAGTTCTTC. Its protein product is CASSLSQIQGQQFF. Full variable domain (remainder filled in from reference TRBV28 and TRBJ2-1): DVKVTQSSRYLVKRTGEKVFLECVQDMDHENMFWYRQDPGLGLRLIYFSYDVKMKEKGDIPEGYSVSREKKERFSLILESASTNQTSMYLCASSLSQIQGQQFFGPGTRLTVL.

This sequence joins TRBV7-2 and TRBJ1-1, with D possibly TRBD1 on 5 matching bases. The CDR3 contains 15 residues. The germline V and J ends were trimmed by 3 bases and 10 bases, with 21 bases remaining between them. In germline, CDR1 is SGHTA, CDR2 FQGNSA. The CDR3 loop is CASSLMGPAGRGAFF. In DNA form, the CDR3 reads TGTGCCAGCAGCTTGATGGGGCCGGCGGGGCGAGGAGCTTTCTTT.

This clone was observed a single time. This chain links TRBV28 with TRBJ2-3; weak D call: TRBD2 (5 bases). The CDR3 totals 12 residues. The V and J ends lost 6 bases and 10 bases respectively, with 14 bases between them. Germline CDR1 is MDHEN and CDR2 is SYDVKM. CDR3 protein: CASREEAHPQYF. Here the CDR3 DNA reads TGTGCCAGCAGGGAGGAGGCCCATCCGCAGTATTTT.

This clone has only a few counts. The chain couples TRBV7-2 to TRBJ1-3; 10 bases line up with TRBD1. Losses at the gene ends were 6 bases for V and 0 bases for J; bases not matched to a gene: 8. CDR1 is SGHTA, CDR2 FQGNSA, per germline. The length of the CDR3 is 17 residues. DNA for the CDR3: TGTGCCAGCAGGGGGGGACAGGGGTTCATCTCTGGAAACACCATATATTTT. It codes for CASRGGQGFISGNTIYF.

CDR3 sequence reads: CASTLGTVGGEYF. DNA for the CDR3: TGTGCCAGCACCCTAGGGACAGTGGGGGGAGAGTATTTT. V and J are TRBV6-5 and TRBJ2-3, with a possible D match to TRBD1 (7 bases). CDR3 size: 13 residues. Trimming pared 7 bases from V and 13 bases from J, leaving 21 bases between. Germline V lookup: CDR1 MNHEY, CDR2 SVGAGI.

The V gene is TRBV27, the J gene TRBJ1-2; 9 nucleotides match TRBD1. J gave up 7 bases and V 4 bases, and 13 bases lay outside the gene matches. The CDR3 is made up of 16 amino acids. Germline loops: CDR1 MNHEY, CDR2 SMNVEV (reference sequence). CDR3 sequence (DNA): TGTGCCAGCAGTTCCTACAGGGGGCCCCAAACCGGTGGCTACACCTTC. Translated: CASSSYRGPQTGGYTF.

This chain links TRBV9 with TRBJ1-5, with 7 positions matching TRBD1. CDR3 length: 14 amino acids. J lost 7 bases, V lost 7 bases, and 11 bases had no gene match. The germline V gene has CDR1 SGDLS and CDR2 YYNGEE. The CDR3 nucleotides are TGTGCCAGCGCAACAGGGGCCTCGCGGCAGCCCCAGCATTTT. Its protein product is CASATGASRQPQHF. The whole variable domain, remainder taken from reference TRBV9 and TRBJ1-5, is DSGVTQTPKHLITATGQRVTLRCSPRSGDLSVYWYQQSLDQGLQFLIQYYNGEERAKGNILERFSAQQFPDLHSELNLSSLELGDSALYFCASATGASRQPQHFGDGTRLSIL.

J is TRBJ2-1 and V is TRBV9; 10 nucleotides align to TRBD2. The CDR3 totals 15 residues. V lost 3 bases, J lost 6 bases, and 6 bases stayed unmatched. CDR1 SGDLS and CDR2 YYNGEE come from the germline V gene. CDR3 residues: CASSGTSGIFNEQFF. The CDR3, as DNA: TGTGCCAGCAGCGGAACTAGCGGGATATTCAATGAGCAGTTCTTC.

This clone occurred once. V is TRBV19 and J is TRBJ2-1, with D unclear. Germline V lookup: CDR1 LNHDA, CDR2 SQIVND (reference sequence). The CDR3 runs to 15 residues. The ends were cut back, 4 bases at V and 0 bases at J, with 10 bases in the middle. For the CDR3, the DNA is TGTGCCAGTAGTACCTCCTCTCGCTCCTACAATGAGCAGTTCTTC. This sequence encodes CASSTSSRSYNEQFF. Drawing the rest from reference TRBV19 and TRBJ2-1, the complete variable domain is DGGITQSPKYLFRKEGQNVTLSCEQNLNHDAMYWYRQDPGQGLRLIYYSQIVNDFQKGDIAEGYSVSREKKESFPLTVTSAQKNPTAFYLCASSTSSRSYNEQFFGPGTRLTVL.

J is TRBJ2-7 and V is TRBV28; 7 bases map to TRBD2. CDR1 is MDHEN, CDR2 SYDVKM, per germline. CDR3 size: 16 residues. The V segment lost 2 bases and the J segment 3 bases; nucleotides outside the gene matches: 10. The DNA of the CDR3 is TGTGCCAGCAGTTTAGCGGGACTACCACTAAGCTACGAGCAGTACTTC. Amino acid sequence: CASSLAGLPLSYEQYF.

The chain joins TRBV5-1 to TRBJ1-4, with TRBD1 identical over 9 bases. CDR1 is SGHRS, CDR2 YFSETQ, per germline. The CDR3 sequence is 18 residues long. Trimming took 4 bases from V and 2 from J; bases not matched to a gene: 12. The CDR3 bases are TGCGCCAGCAGCACCCGGACAGGGGACCGCCGGACTAATGAAAAACTGTTTTTT. Protein: CASSTRTGDRRTNEKLFF.

The chain carries TRBV2 and TRBJ1-1, with 9 bases aligning to TRBD1. Looked up from germline, CDR1 is SNHLY and CDR2 is FYNNEI. V was clipped by 9 bases and J by 0 bases; unmatched bases: 5. This CDR3 region has 14 residues. CDR3 nucleotide sequence: TGTGCCAGTACCGGGACAGGGATGAACACTGAAGCTTTCTTT. This sequence encodes CASTGTGMNTEAFF.

The CDR3 is CSVEGTGGTEAFF. In DNA, the CDR3 is TGCAGCGTTGAGGGGACAGGGGGCACTGAAGCTTTCTTT. This sequence joins TRBV29-1 and TRBJ1-1; 11 bases align to TRBD1. The CDR3 has 13 amino acids. Trimming at V came to 3 bases and at J to 4 bases, leaving 1 base not matched to a gene. Germline assignment: CDR1 SQVTM and CDR2 ANQGSEA.

This sequence joins TRBV5-5 and TRBJ1-5; 8 bases are shared with TRBD1. This CDR3 contains 14 residues. J was trimmed by 4 bases and V by 4 bases; bases with no gene match: 4. CDR1 SGHKS and CDR2 YYEKEE come from the germline V gene (reference sequence). CDR3 protein: CASSRTGGNQPQHF. CDR3 nucleotides: TGTGCCAGCAGCCGCACAGGGGGTAATCAGCCCCAGCATTTT.

The V and J genes are TRBV10-2 and TRBJ2-7, with 8 bases matching TRBD1. Germline assignment: CDR1 WSHSY and CDR2 SAAADI. V dropped 5 bases and J dropped 3; count of bases not matched to a gene: 3. The CDR3 is 13 amino acids. The CDR3 reads CASSKGQVYEQYF. For the CDR3, the DNA is TGCGCCAGCAGTAAGGGACAGGTCTACGAGCAGTACTTC.

This clone was picked up one time. The chain uses TRBV6-1 and TRBJ1-2, with TRBD1 as a possible D gene (5 bases). With 0 bases removed from V and 0 bases from J, the gap between germline ends came to 8 bases. This CDR3 spans 15 amino acids. In germline, CDR1 is MNHNS, CDR2 SASEGT. The CDR3: CASSEAWGANYGYTF. In DNA, the CDR3 is TGTGCCAGCAGTGAAGCATGGGGGGCTAACTATGGCTACACCTTC.

This chain links TRBV27 with TRBJ1-1, with D unresolved. Trimming cost V 2 bases and J 2 bases, with 9 bases left between them. Germline V lookup: CDR1 MNHEY, CDR2 SMNVEV (reference sequence). The CDR3 has 14 amino acids. This CDR3 reads CASSLGRVNTEAFF. The CDR3 DNA is TGTGCCAGCAGTTTAGGTCGGGTAAACACTGAAGCTTTCTTT.

This sequence joins TRBV6-5 and TRBJ1-3, with D possibly being TRBD1 (5 bases). This CDR3 region has 14 residues. Trimming removed 6 bases from V and 4 bases from J, with 13 bases in between. CDR1 MNHEY and CDR2 SVGAGI come from the germline V gene. CDR3 sequence: CASSRSQGGNTIYF. CDR3 nucleotides: TGTGCCAGCAGCCGAAGCCAGGGAGGAAACACCATATATTTT.

The chain uses TRBV25-1 and TRBJ1-1; 9 bases fit TRBD1. In germline, CDR1 is MGHDK, CDR2 SYGVNS. The CDR3 length is 13 residues. CDR3: CATWGQGFSEAFF. The CDR3 region has the DNA TGTGCTACGTGGGGACAGGGATTTTCTGAAGCTTTCTTT.

The chain is built from TRBV28 and TRBJ1-4; 7 bases fit TRBD1. The CDR3 sequence is 18 residues long. V gave up 3 bases and J gave up 5 bases; unmatched junction bases: 15. Germline CDR1 and CDR2: MDHEN and SYDVKM. The CDR3: CASSLLYSQGGRNEKLFF. CDR3 in DNA: TGTGCCAGCAGTTTGTTATACTCCCAGGGGGGCCGAAATGAAAAACTGTTTTTT.

The chain has TRBV28 and TRBJ2-5; 8 bases align to TRBD1. CDR3 size: 15 residues. After removal of 5 bases from V and 2 bases from J, the junction contained 7 bases not matched to a gene. Germline lookup yields CDR1 MDHEN and CDR2 SYDVKM. CDR3 region: CASSESGTGQETQYF. As DNA, the CDR3 is TGTGCCAGCAGTGAATCCGGGACAGGACAAGAGACCCAGTACTTC. Combining the CDR3 with reference TRBV28 and TRBJ2-5 gives the whole variable domain DVKVTQSSRYLVKRTGEKVFLECVQDMDHENMFWYRQDPGLGLRLIYFSYDVKMKEKGDIPEGYSVSREKKERFSLILESASTNQTSMYLCASSESGTGQETQYFGPGTRLLVL.

The J gene is TRBJ1-2, the V gene TRBV4-1; D gene uncertain. V was trimmed by 1 base and J by 2 bases, leaving 17 bases between them. Germline CDR1 is MGHRA and CDR2 is YSYEKL. The CDR3 consists of 17 residues. The CDR3 protein is CASSQGSLSGLNYGYTF. CDR3 DNA: TGCGCCAGCAGCCAAGGATCCCTCTCGGGTTTGAACTATGGCTACACCTTC.

This chain links TRBV11-2 with TRBJ2-3; tentative D call: TRBD2 (5 bases). The V and J ends lost 1 base and 15 bases respectively, with 11 bases between them. The germline gives CDR1 SGHAT, CDR2 FQNNGV. This CDR3 region has 11 residues. CDR3 DNA: TGTGCCAGCAGCTTAGCCGGGGAAGAATATTTT. Translating it yields CASSLAGEEYF.

The chain carries TRBV19 and TRBJ2-5; the D gene is possibly TRBD2 (6 bases). CDR1 and CDR2 from the germline V gene are LNHDA and SQIVND (reference sequence). The CDR3 spans 15 residues. V was pared by 6 bases and J by 7 bases, with 21 bases between. The CDR3 reads CASRPHSGGAGTQYF. CDR3 DNA: TGTGCCAGTAGGCCGCATAGCGGAGGAGCTGGGACCCAGTACTTC.

This chain uses TRBV6-5 with TRBJ2-2, with 9 positions matching TRBD2. V was pared by 6 bases and J by 0 bases, with 2 bases of the junction left unmatched. The CDR3 is 15 amino acids. The germline V gene has CDR1 MNHEY and CDR2 SVGAGI. This CDR3 reads CASSRLAANTGELFF. In DNA form, the CDR3 reads TGTGCCAGCAGCAGACTAGCGGCGAACACCGGGGAGCTGTTTTTT.